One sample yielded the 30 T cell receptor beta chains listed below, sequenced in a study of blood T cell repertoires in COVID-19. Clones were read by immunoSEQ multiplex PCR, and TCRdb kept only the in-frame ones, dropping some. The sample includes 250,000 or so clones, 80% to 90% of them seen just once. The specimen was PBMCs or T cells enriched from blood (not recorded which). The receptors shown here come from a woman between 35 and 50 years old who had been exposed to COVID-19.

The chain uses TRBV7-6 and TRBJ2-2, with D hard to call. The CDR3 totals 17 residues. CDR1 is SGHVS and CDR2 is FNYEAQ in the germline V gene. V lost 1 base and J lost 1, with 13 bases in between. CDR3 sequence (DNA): TGTGCCAGCAGCTTAGAGTCACAATCAGTGAACACCGGGGAGCTGTTTTTT. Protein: CASSLESQSVNTGELFF.

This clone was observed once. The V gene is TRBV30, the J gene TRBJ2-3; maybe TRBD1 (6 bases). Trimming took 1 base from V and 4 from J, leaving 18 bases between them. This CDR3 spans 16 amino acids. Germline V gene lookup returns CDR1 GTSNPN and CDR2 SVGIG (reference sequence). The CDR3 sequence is CAWSAPRQVRADTQYF. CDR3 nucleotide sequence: TGTGCCTGGAGTGCACCCCGACAGGTACGAGCAGATACGCAGTATTTT.

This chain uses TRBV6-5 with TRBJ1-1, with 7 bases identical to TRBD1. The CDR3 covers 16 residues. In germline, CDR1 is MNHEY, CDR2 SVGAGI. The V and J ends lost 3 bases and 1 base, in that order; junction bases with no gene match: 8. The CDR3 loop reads CASSYGTAPGNTEAFF. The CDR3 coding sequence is TGTGCCAGCAGTTATGGGACAGCCCCTGGGAACACTGAAGCTTTCTTT.

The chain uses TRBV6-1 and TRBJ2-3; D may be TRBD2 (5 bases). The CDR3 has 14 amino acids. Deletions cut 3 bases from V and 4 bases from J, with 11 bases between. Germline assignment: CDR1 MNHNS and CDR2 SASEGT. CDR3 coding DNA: TGTGCCAGCAGTGACGGCCGGGGAGCAGATACGCAGTATTTT. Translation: CASSDGRGADTQYF.

The CDR3 coding sequence is TGTGCCAGCAGCCGTGAGTCAGGGGGTGGCACCGGGGAGCTGTTTTTT. Protein: CASSRESGGGTGELFF. The chain recombines TRBV11-3 with TRBJ2-2; TRBD1 agrees at 7 bases. The V gene's germline CDR1 is SGHNT and CDR2 YENEEA. Germline trimming cut 5 bases from V and 4 bases from J; bases unmatched to any gene: 10. The CDR3 length is 16 residues.

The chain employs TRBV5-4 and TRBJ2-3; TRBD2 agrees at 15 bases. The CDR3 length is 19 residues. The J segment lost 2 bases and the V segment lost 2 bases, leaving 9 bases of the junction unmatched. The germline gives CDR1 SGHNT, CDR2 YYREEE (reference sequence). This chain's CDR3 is CASSFFRTSGGEITDTQYF. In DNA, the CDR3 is TGTGCCAGCAGCTTCTTTAGGACTAGCGGGGGGGAGATCACAGATACGCAGTATTTT.

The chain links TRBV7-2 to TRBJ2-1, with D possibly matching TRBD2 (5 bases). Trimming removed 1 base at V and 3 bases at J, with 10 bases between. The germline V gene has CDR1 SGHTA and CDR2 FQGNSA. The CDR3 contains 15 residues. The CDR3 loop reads CASSLDTGYYNEQFF. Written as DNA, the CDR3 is TGTGCCAGCAGCTTAGATACGGGGTACTACAATGAGCAGTTCTTC. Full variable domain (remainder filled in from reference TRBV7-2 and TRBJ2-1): GAGVSQSPSNKVTEKGKDVELRCDPISGHTALYWYRQSLGQGLEFLIYFQGNSAPDKSGLPSDRFSAERTGGSVSTLTIQRTQQEDSAVYLCASSLDTGYYNEQFFGPGTRLTVL.

CDR3 amino acids: CASSYRQGAFEQYF. The CDR3 nucleotides are TGTGCCAGCAGCTACCGACAGGGGGCTTTCGAGCAGTACTTC. The J gene is TRBJ2-7, the V gene TRBV13; TRBD1 aligns across 10 bases. The CDR3 covers 14 residues. CDR1 and CDR2 from the germline V gene are PRHDT and FYEKMQ (reference sequence). Trimming removed 4 bases from V and 6 bases from J; junction bases left unmatched: 6.

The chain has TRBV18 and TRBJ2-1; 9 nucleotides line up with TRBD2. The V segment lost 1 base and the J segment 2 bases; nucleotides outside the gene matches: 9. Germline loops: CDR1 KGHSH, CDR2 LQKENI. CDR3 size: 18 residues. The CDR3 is CASSPQASGTSPYNEQFF. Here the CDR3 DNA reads TGTGCCAGCTCACCACAGGCCTCAGGGACTAGCCCCTACAATGAGCAGTTCTTC.

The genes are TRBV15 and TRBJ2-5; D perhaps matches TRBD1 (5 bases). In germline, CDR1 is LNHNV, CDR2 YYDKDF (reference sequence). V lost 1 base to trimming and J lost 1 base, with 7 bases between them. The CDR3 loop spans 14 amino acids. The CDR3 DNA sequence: TGTGCCACCAGCAGAGGACAGATCCAAGAGACCCAGTACTTC. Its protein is CATSRGQIQETQYF.

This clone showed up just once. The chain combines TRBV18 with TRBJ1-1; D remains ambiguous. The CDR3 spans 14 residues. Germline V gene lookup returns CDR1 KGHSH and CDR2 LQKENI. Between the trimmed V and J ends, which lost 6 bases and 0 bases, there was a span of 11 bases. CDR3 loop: CASSPVSMNTEAFF. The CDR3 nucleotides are TGTGCCAGCTCCCCTGTTAGTATGAACACTGAAGCTTTCTTT.

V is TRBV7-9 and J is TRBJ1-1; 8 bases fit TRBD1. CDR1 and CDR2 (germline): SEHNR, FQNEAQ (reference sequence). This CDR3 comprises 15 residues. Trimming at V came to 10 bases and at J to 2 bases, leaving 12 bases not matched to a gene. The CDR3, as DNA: TGTGCCACATCCGTGGGGCCAGGGGGCAACACTGAAGCTTTCTTT. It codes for CATSVGPGGNTEAFF.

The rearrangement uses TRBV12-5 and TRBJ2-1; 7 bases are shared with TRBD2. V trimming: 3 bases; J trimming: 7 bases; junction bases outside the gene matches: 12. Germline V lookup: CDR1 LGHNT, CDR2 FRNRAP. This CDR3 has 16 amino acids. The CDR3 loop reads CASGFPGLEVANEQFF. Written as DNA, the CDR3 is TGTGCTAGTGGTTTCCCCGGACTAGAGGTCGCGAATGAGCAGTTCTTC.

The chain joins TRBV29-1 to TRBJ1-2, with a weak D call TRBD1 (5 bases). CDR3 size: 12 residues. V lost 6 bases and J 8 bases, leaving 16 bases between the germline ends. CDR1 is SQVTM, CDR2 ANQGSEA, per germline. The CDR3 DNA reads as TGCAGCGTCGTTCCAGGGAATGGAGGCTACACCTTC. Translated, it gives CSVVPGNGGYTF.

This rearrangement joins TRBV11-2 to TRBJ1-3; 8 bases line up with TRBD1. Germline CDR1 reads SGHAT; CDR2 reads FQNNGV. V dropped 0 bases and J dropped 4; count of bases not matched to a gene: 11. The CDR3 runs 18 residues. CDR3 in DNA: TGTGCCAGCAGCTTAGATTTCCCAGACAGGGGATCAGGAAACACCATATATTTT. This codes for CASSLDFPDRGSGNTIYF.

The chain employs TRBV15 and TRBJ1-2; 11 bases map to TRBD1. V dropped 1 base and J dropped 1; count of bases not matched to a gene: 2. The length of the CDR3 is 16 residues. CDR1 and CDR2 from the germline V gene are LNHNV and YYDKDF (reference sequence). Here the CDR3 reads CATSRGTGGYNYGYTF. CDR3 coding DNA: TGTGCCACCAGCAGAGGGACAGGGGGCTATAACTATGGCTACACCTTC.

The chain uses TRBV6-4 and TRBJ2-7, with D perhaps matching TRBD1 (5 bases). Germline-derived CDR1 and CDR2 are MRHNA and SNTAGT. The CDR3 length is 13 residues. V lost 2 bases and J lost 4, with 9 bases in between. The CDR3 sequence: CASSDHTGYEQYF. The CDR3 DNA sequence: TGTGCCAGCAGTGACCATACAGGTTACGAGCAGTACTTC.

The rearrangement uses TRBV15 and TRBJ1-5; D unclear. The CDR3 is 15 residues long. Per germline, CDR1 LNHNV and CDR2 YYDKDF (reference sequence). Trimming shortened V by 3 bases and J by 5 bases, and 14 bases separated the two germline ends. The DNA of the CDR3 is TGTGCCACCAGCAGTCCTGACACCCCTTATCAGCCCCAGCATTTT. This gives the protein CATSSPDTPYQPQHF.

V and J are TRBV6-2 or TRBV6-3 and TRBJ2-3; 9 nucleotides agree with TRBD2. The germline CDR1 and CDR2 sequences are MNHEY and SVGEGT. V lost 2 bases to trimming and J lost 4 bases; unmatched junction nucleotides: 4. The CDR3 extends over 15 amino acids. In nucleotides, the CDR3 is TGTGCCAGCAGTTACGGTAGCGGGGGCGCAGATACGCAGTATTTT. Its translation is CASSYGSGGADTQYF.

The CDR3 loop is CASSHDRGRATNEKLFF. CDR3 in DNA: TGTGCCAGCTCACACGACAGGGGCAGGGCAACTAATGAAAAACTGTTTTTT. V and J are TRBV18 and TRBJ1-4, with 8 bases fitting TRBD1. This CDR3 spans 17 amino acids. V lost 4 bases to trimming and J lost 0 bases; unmatched junction nucleotides: 7. Germline loops: CDR1 KGHSH, CDR2 LQKENI.

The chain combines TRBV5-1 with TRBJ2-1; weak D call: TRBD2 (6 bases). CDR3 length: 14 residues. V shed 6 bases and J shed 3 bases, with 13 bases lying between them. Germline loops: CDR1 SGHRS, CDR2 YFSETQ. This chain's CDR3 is CASKSGSNYNEQFF. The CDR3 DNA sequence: TGCGCCAGCAAAAGCGGGTCGAACTACAATGAGCAGTTCTTC.

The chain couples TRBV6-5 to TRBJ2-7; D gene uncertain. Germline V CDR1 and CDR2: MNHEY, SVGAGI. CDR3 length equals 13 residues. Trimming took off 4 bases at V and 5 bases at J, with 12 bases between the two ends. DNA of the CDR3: TGTGCCAGCAGTTCGGGTAGTTACGACGAGCAGTACTTC. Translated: CASSSGSYDEQYF.

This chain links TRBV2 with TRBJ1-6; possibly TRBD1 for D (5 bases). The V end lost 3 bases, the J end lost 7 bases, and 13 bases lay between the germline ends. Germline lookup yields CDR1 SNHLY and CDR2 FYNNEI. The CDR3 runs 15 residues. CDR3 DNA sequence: TGTGCCAGCAGTGATGGAATGGGGGGGAATTCACCCCTCCACTTT. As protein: CASSDGMGGNSPLHF. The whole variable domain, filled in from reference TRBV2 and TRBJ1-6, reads EPEVTQTPSHQVTQMGQEVILRCVPISNHLYFYWYRQILGQKVEFLVSFYNNEISEKSEIFDDQFSVERPDGSNFTLKIRSTKLEDSAMYFCASSDGMGGNSPLHFGNGTRLTVT.

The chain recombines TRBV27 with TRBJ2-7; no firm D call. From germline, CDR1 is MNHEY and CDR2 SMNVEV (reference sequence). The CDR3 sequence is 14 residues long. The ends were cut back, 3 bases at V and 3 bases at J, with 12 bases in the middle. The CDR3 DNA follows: TGTGCCAGCAGTTTGGGCAGCAACCACTACGAGCAGTACTTC. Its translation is CASSLGSNHYEQYF.

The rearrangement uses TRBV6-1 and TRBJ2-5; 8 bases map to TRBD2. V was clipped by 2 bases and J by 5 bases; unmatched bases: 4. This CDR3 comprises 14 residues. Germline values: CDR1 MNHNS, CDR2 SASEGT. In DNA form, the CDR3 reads TGTGCCAGCAGTGAACGGGGGGGCCGGGAGACCCAGTACTTC. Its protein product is CASSERGGRETQYF.

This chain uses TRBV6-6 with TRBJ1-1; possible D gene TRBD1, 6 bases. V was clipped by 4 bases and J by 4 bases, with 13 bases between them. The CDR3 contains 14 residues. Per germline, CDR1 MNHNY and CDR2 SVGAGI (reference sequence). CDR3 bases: TGTGCCAGCAGTTTGGGCCAGGGGTTCACTGAAGCTTTCTTT. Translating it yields CASSLGQGFTEAFF.

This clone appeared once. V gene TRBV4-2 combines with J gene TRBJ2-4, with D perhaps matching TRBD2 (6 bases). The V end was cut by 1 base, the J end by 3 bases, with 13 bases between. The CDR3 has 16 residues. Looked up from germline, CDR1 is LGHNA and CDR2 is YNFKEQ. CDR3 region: CASSQGAGLGKNIQYF. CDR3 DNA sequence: TGTGCCAGCAGCCAAGGAGCGGGTCTTGGCAAAAACATTCAGTACTTC.

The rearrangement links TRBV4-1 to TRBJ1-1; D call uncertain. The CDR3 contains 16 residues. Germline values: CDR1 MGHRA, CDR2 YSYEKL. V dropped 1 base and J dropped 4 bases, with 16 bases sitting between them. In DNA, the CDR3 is TGCGCCAGCAGCCAAGTGAGGCCCCGAACTGGCACTGAAGCTTTCTTT. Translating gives CASSQVRPRTGTEAFF.

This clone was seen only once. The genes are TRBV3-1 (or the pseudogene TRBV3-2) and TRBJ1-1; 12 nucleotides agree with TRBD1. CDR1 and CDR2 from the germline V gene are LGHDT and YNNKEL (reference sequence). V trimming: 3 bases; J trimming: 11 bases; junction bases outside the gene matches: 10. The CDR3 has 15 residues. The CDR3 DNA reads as TGTGCCAGCAGCCAGAGGGGGACAGGGGGCGTCGGGGCTTTCTTT. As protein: CASSQRGTGGVGAFF.

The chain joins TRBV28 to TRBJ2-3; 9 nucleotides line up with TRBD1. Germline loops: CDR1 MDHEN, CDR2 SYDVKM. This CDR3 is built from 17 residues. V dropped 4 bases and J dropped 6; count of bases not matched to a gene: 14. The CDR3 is CASSSLGTGRGLDTQYF. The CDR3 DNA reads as TGTGCCAGCAGTTCCCTCGGGACAGGGAGGGGCCTGGATACGCAGTATTTT.